Each of the 24 T cell receptor beta chains below was sequenced from the same sample in a study of blood T cell repertoires in COVID-19. Generated by immunoSEQ multiplex PCR, the TCRdb table keeps only in-frame clones and is missing some. The sample yields approximately 5,500 clones, 88% seen once. Sequencing input: peripheral blood. The receptors shown here come from an elderly woman with acute or convalescent COVID-19.

The chain carries TRBV3-1 (or the pseudogene TRBV3-2) and TRBJ2-1; the match to TRBD2 covers 9 bases. Germline V gene lookup returns CDR1 LGHDT and CDR2 YNNKEL (reference sequence). This CDR3 comprises 14 residues. The trim removed 4 bases at V and 6 bases at J, leaving 4 bases unmatched. The CDR3 region is CASSRAGGVNEQFF. CDR3 coding DNA: TGTGCCAGCAGCCGGGCGGGGGGGGTCAATGAGCAGTTCTTC.

Only a few counts were recorded for this clone. Here the CDR3 reads CASSQATGGRETQYF. CDR3 nucleotides: TGTGCCAGCAGCCAAGCAACAGGGGGTAGGGAGACCCAGTACTTC. V usage is TRBV4-2 and J usage is TRBJ2-5, with 8 bases matching TRBD1. The V and J ends lost 1 base and 5 bases, in that order; junction bases with no gene match: 6. The CDR3 runs to 15 residues. Germline V gene sequence: CDR1 LGHNA, CDR2 YNFKEQ.

The V and J genes are TRBV7-8 and TRBJ1-4, with D possibly being TRBD1 (5 bases). Trimming removed 3 bases from V and 8 bases from J, with 10 bases in between. Germline CDR1 and CDR2: SGHVS and FQNEAQ. CDR3 length: 13 amino acids. CDR3 DNA: TGTGCCAGCAGCTTTGGCAGGGCGGAAAAACTGTTTTTT. This encodes CASSFGRAEKLFF.

The V gene is TRBV6-5, the J gene TRBJ1-6, with TRBD1 matching 8 bases. J gave up 8 bases and V 5 bases, and 5 bases lay outside the gene matches. The CDR3 sequence is 14 residues long. Germline values: CDR1 MNHEY, CDR2 SVGAGI. The DNA of the CDR3 is TGTGCCAGCAGTCTAGGACAGGGTGATTCACCCCTCCACTTT. The encoded protein is CASSLGQGDSPLHF.

The rearrangement uses TRBV5-5 and TRBJ1-1, with 7 bases matching TRBD1. Germline V gives CDR1 SGHKS, CDR2 YYEKEE (reference sequence). This CDR3 has 18 amino acids. Losses at the gene ends were 0 bases for V and 0 bases for J; bases not matched to a gene: 11. CDR3 amino acids: CASSLGQGIGKMNTEAFF. For the CDR3, the DNA is TGTGCCAGCAGCTTGGGACAGGGTATCGGGAAAATGAACACTGAAGCTTTCTTT.

The V call is TRBV15, the J call TRBJ2-1; TRBD1 agrees at 7 bases. CDR1 and CDR2 from the germline V gene are LNHNV and YYDKDF (reference sequence). The CDR3 loop spans 15 amino acids. With V trimmed by 7 bases and J by 9 bases, 15 bases remained unmatched. The chain's CDR3 is CATNSRDSLSTEQFF. The CDR3 DNA sequence: TGTGCCACCAATTCCCGGGACAGCTTGTCCACTGAGCAGTTCTTC.

This chain links TRBV4-1 with TRBJ2-5, with 7 bases aligning to TRBD2. In germline, CDR1 is MGHRA, CDR2 YSYEKL. This CDR3 is 14 amino acids long. The V segment lost 1 base and the J segment 4 bases; nucleotides outside the gene matches: 3. CDR3 sequence (DNA): TGCGCCAGCAGCCAAGTGGGAGGGTTAGAGACCCAGTACTTC. This translates into CASSQVGGLETQYF.

V gene TRBV7-9 combines with J gene TRBJ2-1; 10 bases fit TRBD2. The CDR3 consists of 15 residues. J gave up 6 bases and V 5 bases, and 7 bases lay outside the gene matches. Per germline, CDR1 SEHNR and CDR2 FQNEAQ (reference sequence). CDR3 in DNA: TGTGCCAGCAGCCGCAGCGGGGGGGCTGGCAATGAGCAGTTCTTC. Its translation is CASSRSGGAGNEQFF.

J is TRBJ1-1 and V is TRBV6-5; D is possibly TRBD1 (5 bases). The length of the CDR3 is 15 residues. Between the trimmed V and J ends, which lost 8 bases and 0 bases, there was a span of 16 bases. CDR1 and CDR2 from the germline V gene are MNHEY and SVGAGI. In DNA, the CDR3 is TGTGCCAGCCGGGGGGTGAGGGGACTGAACACTGAAGCTTTCTTT. Protein: CASRGVRGLNTEAFF.

CDR3 nucleotide sequence: TGTGCCAGCAGCTTACCGTCAGGGGCCAGCTCCTATAATTCACCCCTCCACTTT. Protein sequence: CASSLPSGASSYNSPLHF. The chain carries TRBV7-9 and TRBJ1-6, with D possibly TRBD1 on 6 matching bases. Germline CDR1 reads SEHNR; CDR2 reads FQNEAQ (reference sequence). There are 18 residues in the CDR3. The V gene lost 2 bases and the J gene lost 0 bases, with 14 bases spanning the gap.

The rearrangement uses TRBV2 and TRBJ1-5, with TRBD1 identical over 11 bases. This CDR3 region has 19 residues. V shed 6 bases and J 5 bases; nucleotides not matched to a gene: 18. The germline CDR1 and CDR2 sequences are SNHLY and FYNNEI. CDR3 region: CASRRAGQGVLPGYQPQHF. The CDR3 bases are TGTGCCAGCAGGAGGGCGGGACAGGGGGTTCTACCCGGTTATCAGCCCCAGCATTTT.

This clone was seen just once. The rearrangement joins TRBV6-5 to TRBJ2-7, with D possibly matching TRBD1 (6 bases). Germline V gene data show CDR1 as MNHEY and CDR2 as SVGAGI. This CDR3 is 15 amino acids long. Trimming took off 6 bases at V and 0 bases at J, with 15 bases between the two ends. The CDR3 DNA reads TGTGCCAGCAGACCCCAGGGGCGGCGCTCCTACGAGCAGTACTTC. It is translated as CASRPQGRRSYEQYF.

The J gene is TRBJ1-6, the V gene TRBV4-1, with 9 nucleotides matching TRBD1. The length of the CDR3 is 16 residues. The germline V gene has CDR1 MGHRA and CDR2 YSYEKL. The V gene end was trimmed by 3 bases and the J gene end by 7 bases; junction bases not matched to a gene: 7. For the CDR3, the DNA is TGCGCCAGCAGCCATGCCCCCGGACAGGGGAATTCACCCCTCCACTTT. Its protein is CASSHAPGQGNSPLHF.

J is TRBJ1-2 and V is TRBV5-1; TRBD1 might be the D (5 bases). Trimming took 3 bases from V and 6 from J, leaving 12 bases between them. This CDR3 has 13 residues. In germline, CDR1 is SGHRS, CDR2 YFSETQ. CDR3 in amino acids: CASSSQGLHGYTF. DNA of the CDR3: TGCGCCAGCAGCTCCCAGGGATTGCATGGCTACACCTTC. Filled out from reference TRBV5-1 and TRBJ1-2, the complete variable domain reads KAGVTQTPRYLIKTRGQQVTLSCSPISGHRSVSWYQQTPGQGLQFLFEYFSETQRNKGNFPGRFSGRQFSNSRSEMNVSTLELGDSALYLCASSSQGLHGYTFGSGTRLTVV.

The chain links TRBV5-4 to TRBJ1-1; TRBD1 is a possible D gene (6 bases). Germline V gene data show CDR1 as SGHNT and CDR2 as YYREEE (reference sequence). The V gene lost 4 bases and the J gene lost 5 bases, with 15 bases spanning the gap. The CDR3 totals 14 residues. The CDR3 DNA follows: TGTGCCAGCAGCCTAGCAGGGGTTTGGACTGAAGCTTTCTTT. Its protein is CASSLAGVWTEAFF. Supplemented by reference TRBV5-4 and TRBJ1-1, the full variable domain reads ETGVTQSPTHLIKTRGQQVTLRCSSQSGHNTVSWYQQALGQGPQFIFQYYREEENGRGNFPPRFSGLQFPNYSSELNVNALELDDSALYLCASSLAGVWTEAFFGQGTRLTVV.

This clone showed up just once. This chain links TRBV4-1 with TRBJ2-7; TRBD1 is a possible D gene (8 bases). V was cut by 3 bases and J by 2 bases, with 14 bases left in between. The CDR3 spans 15 residues. The germline gives CDR1 MGHRA, CDR2 YSYEKL. CDR3 loop: CASSQRTGTTYEQYF. CDR3 bases: TGCGCCAGCAGCCAGAGGACAGGGACTACCTACGAGCAGTACTTC.

J is TRBJ2-3 and V is TRBV10-2, with 10 positions matching TRBD2. V was pared by 6 bases and J by 5 bases, with 14 bases of the junction left unmatched. The V gene's germline CDR1 is WSHSY and CDR2 SAAADI. The CDR3 is made up of 17 amino acids. Written as DNA, the CDR3 is TGCGCCAGCAGACTAGGGAAAAGCGGGGGGGCGGGAGATACGCAGTATTTT. Amino acid sequence: CASRLGKSGGAGDTQYF.

The rearrangement links TRBV11-3 to TRBJ1-1, with TRBD1 as a possible D gene (5 bases). The ends were cut back, 0 bases at V and 1 base at J, with 9 bases in the middle. The germline CDR1 and CDR2 sequences are SGHNT and YENEEA. The CDR3 is 15 residues long. CDR3 in DNA: TGTGCCAGCAGCTTAGAGGGGCAACAGAACACTGAAGCTTTCTTT. Protein: CASSLEGQQNTEAFF.

The J gene is TRBJ1-2, the V gene TRBV3-1 (or the pseudogene TRBV3-2); no definite D call. CDR1 is LGHDT, CDR2 YNNKEL, per germline (reference sequence). V lost 3 bases and J 4 bases, leaving 12 bases between the germline ends. This CDR3 is built from 14 residues. The CDR3 sequence is CASSQRAGSYGYTF. DNA of the CDR3: TGTGCCAGCAGCCAGAGGGCAGGCAGCTATGGCTACACCTTC.

The chain has TRBV19 and TRBJ2-7, with TRBD1 matching 8 bases. V lost 9 bases and J lost 0; bases outside the gene matches: 7. Germline V gene data show CDR1 as LNHDA and CDR2 as SQIVND (reference sequence). The CDR3 has 14 residues. The CDR3: CASLGQGFSYEQYF. CDR3 nucleotides: TGTGCCAGCCTTGGACAGGGCTTCTCCTACGAGCAGTACTTC.

The genes are TRBV2 and TRBJ2-3; TRBD2 is a possible D gene (6 bases). V was trimmed by 11 bases and J by 2 bases, leaving 11 bases between them. There are 12 residues in the CDR3. Germline lookup yields CDR1 SNHLY and CDR2 FYNNEI. CDR3 sequence: CAGGVLTDTQYF. CDR3 sequence (DNA): TGTGCCGGAGGGGTGCTCACAGATACGCAGTATTTT.

The CDR3 coding sequence is TGCGCCAGCAGCACAGCGGGGGATCAAGGCAATGAGCAGTTCTTC. Its protein product is CASSTAGDQGNEQFF. The chain uses TRBV5-1 and TRBJ2-1, with 8 bases fitting TRBD2. J lost 6 bases, V lost 4 bases, and 9 bases had no gene match. The CDR3 sequence is 15 residues long. Germline values: CDR1 SGHRS, CDR2 YFSETQ.

The V gene is TRBV2, the J gene TRBJ2-2; D perhaps matches TRBD1 (6 bases). This CDR3 contains 14 residues. Trimming removed 5 bases from V and 8 bases from J, with 15 bases in between. Germline lookup yields CDR1 SNHLY and CDR2 FYNNEI. CDR3 residues: CASSWTDASGELFF. CDR3 nucleotides: TGTGCCAGCAGTTGGACAGATGCTTCGGGGGAGCTGTTTTTT. Based on the CDR3 plus reference TRBV2 and TRBJ2-2, the full variable domain is EPEVTQTPSHQVTQMGQEVILRCVPISNHLYFYWYRQILGQKVEFLVSFYNNEISEKSEIFDDQFSVERPDGSNFTLKIRSTKLEDSAMYFCASSWTDASGELFFGEGSRLTVL.

V usage is TRBV3-1 (or the pseudogene TRBV3-2) and J usage is TRBJ1-5; 10 nucleotides align to TRBD1. The ends lost 4 bases at V and 9 bases at J; junction bases unmatched: 6. This CDR3 is built from 14 residues. Germline assignment: CDR1 LGHDT and CDR2 YNNKEL (reference sequence). The CDR3 spells CASSPTGGRGPQHF. The CDR3 bases are TGTGCCAGCAGCCCGACAGGGGGCCGAGGGCCCCAGCATTTT.